The 2 T cell receptor beta chains below come from one sample, sequenced in a study of PD-1 blockade in classical Hodgkin lymphoma. Brentuximab vedotin exposure varied among the patients, all of whom had relapsed after autologous stem cell transplantation. Purification of CD4+ T cells from thawed PBMCs was achieved by magnetic negative selection. The repertoire was sequenced with immunoSEQ multiplex PCR; TCRdb's copy has only in-frame clones and lacks some. This sample has 25,000 to 30,000 clones, with about 74% found just once. The sample here was CD4+ T cells from blood, taken at baseline. The source of these receptors is a human donor with classical Hodgkin lymphoma.

The chain links TRBV5-1 to TRBJ2-7; D remains ambiguous. This CDR3 spans 14 amino acids. V was cut by 2 bases and J by 0 bases, with 9 bases left in between. Germline V gives CDR1 SGHRS, CDR2 YFSETQ. The CDR3 DNA is TGCGCCAGCAGCTTTAGTGGCAGCTCCTACGAGCAGTACTTC. Protein: CASSFSGSSYEQYF. The variable domain in full, completed from reference TRBV5-1 and TRBJ2-7, reads KAGVTQTPRYLIKTRGQQVTLSCSPISGHRSVSWYQQTPGQGLQFLFEYFSETQRNKGNFPGRFSGRQFSNSRSEMNVSTLELGDSALYLCASSFSGSSYEQYFGPGTRLTVT.

The chain uses TRBV6-5 and TRBJ1-1, with D possibly matching TRBD1 (6 bases). The CDR3 has 14 amino acids. V was pared by 7 bases and J by 1 base, with 13 bases between. Germline-derived CDR1 and CDR2 are MNHEY and SVGAGI. The CDR3 DNA follows: TGTGCCAGCAAGGGGGTGGGTTCGAACACTGAAGCTTTCTTT. It yields the protein CASKGVGSNTEAFF.